Relative to its sample, the clone carrying this T cell receptor (beta chain) is medium-sized. The data stem from a study of liver allograft versus peripheral blood T cells. The overall study: The authors compared T cell receptor repertoires in transplanted livers with recipients' peripheral blood repertoires.

CDR1 is LNHDA and CDR2 is SQIVND in the germline V gene (reference sequence). The CDR3 has 14 residues. The junction had 6 bases not matched to a gene; V was cut back by 4 bases and J by 3 bases. TCRdb reprocessed the reads with MiXCR, giving one entry per CDR3 protein. The sample consists of 9,500 to 13,000 distinct CDR3 sequences, approximately 19% of them appearing once. This TCR came from a human patient who had a liver transplant. Some T cells may have originated in the graft donor. The chain uses TRBV19 and TRBJ2-7; 7 bases are a match to TRBD2. CDR3 DNA sequence: TGTGCCAGTAGTAAGACCCGGGGGGACTACGAGCAGTACTTC. The encoded protein is CASSKTRGDYEQYF.